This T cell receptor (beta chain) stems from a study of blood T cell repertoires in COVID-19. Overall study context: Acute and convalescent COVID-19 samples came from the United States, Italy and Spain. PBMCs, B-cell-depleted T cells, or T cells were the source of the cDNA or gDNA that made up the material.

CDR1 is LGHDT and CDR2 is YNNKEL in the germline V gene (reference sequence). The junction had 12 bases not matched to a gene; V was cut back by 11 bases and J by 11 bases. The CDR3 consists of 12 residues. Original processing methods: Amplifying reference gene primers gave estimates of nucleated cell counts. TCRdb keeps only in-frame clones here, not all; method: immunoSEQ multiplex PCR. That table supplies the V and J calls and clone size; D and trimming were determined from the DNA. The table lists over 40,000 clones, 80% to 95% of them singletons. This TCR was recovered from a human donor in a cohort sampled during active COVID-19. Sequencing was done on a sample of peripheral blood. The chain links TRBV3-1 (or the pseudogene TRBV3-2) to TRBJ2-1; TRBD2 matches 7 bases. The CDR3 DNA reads TGTGCCTCCCGGAGGGAGGGTAATCAGCAGTTCTTC. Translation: CASRREGNQQFF.